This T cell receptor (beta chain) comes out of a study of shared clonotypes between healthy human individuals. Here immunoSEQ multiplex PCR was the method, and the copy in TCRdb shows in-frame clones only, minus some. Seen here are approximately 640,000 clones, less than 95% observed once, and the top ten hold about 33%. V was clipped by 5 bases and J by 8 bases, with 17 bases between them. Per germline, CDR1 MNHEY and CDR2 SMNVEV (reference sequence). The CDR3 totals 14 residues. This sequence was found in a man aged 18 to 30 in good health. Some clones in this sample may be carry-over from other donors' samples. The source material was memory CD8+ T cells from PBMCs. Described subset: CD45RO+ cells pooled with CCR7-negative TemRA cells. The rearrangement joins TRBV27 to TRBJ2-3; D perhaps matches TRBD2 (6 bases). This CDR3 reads CASSPDLIGGTQYF. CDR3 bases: TGTGCCAGCAGTCCGGATTTGATCGGGGGTACGCAGTATTTT.